A selection of T cell receptor beta chains follows, all from one sample in a study of shared clonotypes between healthy human individuals. The data were produced by immunoSEQ multiplex PCR, yet TCRdb's version contains in-frame clones alone and is incomplete. This table holds more than 2,000,000 clones, 93% found once. The sequenced material came from naive CD4+ T cells from PBMCs. These receptors originate from a man between 18 and 29 years old in good health. Some clones in this sample may be carry-over from other donors' samples. CDR3s leave out the opening cysteine and the closing phenylalanine or tryptophan. The order of the fields is CDR3 length, V gene, J gene, CDR3 protein.

>13|TRBV10-3|TRBJ2-1
AISDIAGGPYEQF
>17|TRBV11-2|TRBJ2-1
ASSPRERGDPGSYNEQF
>10|TRBV29-1|TRBJ2-7
SAGQGSYEQY
>12|TRBV6-1|TRBJ2-1
ASSGLVESGEQF
>12|TRBV7-9|TRBJ2-5
ASSLRQGRKTQY
>14|TRBV28|TRBJ2-7
ASSSQGLAGGHEQY
>14|TRBV4-3|TRBJ2-3
ASSQVSHSSTDTQY
>10|TRBV6-5|TRBJ2-7
ASSYRGYEQY
>13|TRBV25-1|TRBJ1-2
ASSERAEANYGYT
>11|TRBV7-3|TRBJ2-3
ASSLNQADTQY
>14|TRBV11-2|TRBJ2-5
ASSLATFLYQETQY
>13|TRBV18|TRBJ2-2
ASSPGTSYTGELF
>11|TRBV27|TRBJ2-3
ASSLKARDTQY
>11|TRBV7-2|TRBJ2-1
ASRIAGNHEQF
>13|TRBV7-8|TRBJ2-1
ASSFARHPGNEQF
>11|TRBV5-1|TRBJ1-4
ASSQLPRDRPV
>9|TRBV2|TRBJ2-5
ATSTGETQY
>11|TRBV6-5|TRBJ1-2
ASIPGGGGGYT